The T cell receptor (beta chain) described here comes from a study of T cells in Graves' hyperthyroidism and ophthalmopathy. This clonotype has ten or more counts. The antigen is not known. The germline V and J ends were trimmed by 5 bases and 0 bases, with 19 bases remaining between them. This CDR3 has 19 residues. CDR1 KGHDR and CDR2 SFDVKD come from the germline V gene. Authors of the study amplified TCR beta CDR3 regions from RNA transcripts. First-round RT-PCR of the TCR CDR3 relied on the HTBI primer set. TCRdb analysed the multiplex PCR reads with MiXCR anew, one entry per CDR3 protein. The sample lists 500,000 to 650,000 distinct CDR3 sequences; around 15% were seen once. Study-wide points: Researchers report that a 13 V-J model separated ophthalmopathy from stable hyperthyroidism.

Hyperthyroidism patients were newly diagnosed, had disease duration under 2 months, and were aged 18 to 65 years. PBMCs were sourced from roughly 9.3 ml fresh peripheral blood. The V gene is TRBV24-1, the J gene TRBJ2-6; D possibly corresponds to TRBD1 (5 bases). This TCR came from a woman aged 40 to 50 with Graves' hyperthyroidism. Sequenced sample: blood. CDR3 coding DNA: TGTGCCACCAGTGCTGAAAGGTGGGGCGCATCCTCTGGGGCCAACGTCCTGACTTTC. This translates into CATSAERWGASSGANVLTF.